The next 4 T cell receptor beta chains were all read from a single sample in a study of graft-versus-host responses after intestinal transplantation. The protocol was immunoSEQ multiplex PCR, while the TCRdb copy is restricted to in-frame clones and leaves out a portion. The sample records over 90,000 clones, 93% being singletons. For these receptors, no antigen is known. The sequenced sample was unstimulated CD8+ T cells sorted from spleen or lymph node cells, obtained before intestinal transplant. Receptor source: a human donor who received an intestinal transplant.

This clone was detected once. The rearrangement uses TRBV19 and TRBJ1-1; D not certain. With 3 bases removed from V and 0 bases from J, the gap between germline ends came to 14 bases. This CDR3 is built from 16 residues. In germline, CDR1 is LNHDA, CDR2 SQIVND (reference sequence). CDR3 sequence reads: CASSIPTGRMNTEAFF. CDR3 bases: TGTGCCAGTAGTATCCCTACGGGCCGTATGAACACTGAAGCTTTCTTT.

J is TRBJ2-5 and V is TRBV5-1; D unresolved. Germline CDR1 is SGHRS and CDR2 is YFSETQ. This CDR3 has 11 amino acids. V shed 0 bases and J shed 5 bases, with 2 bases lying between them. In DNA form, the CDR3 reads TGCGCCAGCAGCTTGGCGGAGACCCAGTACTTC. It is translated as CASSLAETQYF.

The CDR3 protein is CASTLTYEQYF. CDR3 coding DNA: TGTGCCAGCACCCTAACCTACGAGCAGTACTTC. The chain joins TRBV7-8 to TRBJ2-7; D is unclear. V was clipped by 7 bases and J by 2 bases, with 6 bases between them. The CDR3 spans 11 residues. Germline V CDR1 and CDR2: SGHVS, FQNEAQ.

The rearrangement uses TRBV19 and TRBJ1-2, with 10 bases lining up with TRBD1. The CDR3 covers 15 residues. Germline loops: CDR1 LNHDA, CDR2 SQIVND (reference sequence). J gave up 5 bases and V 3 bases, and 6 bases lay outside the gene matches. The CDR3 reads CASSIVDRGGYGYTF. The DNA for the CDR3 is TGTGCCAGTAGTATCGTGGACAGGGGGGGATATGGCTACACCTTC. The whole variable domain, filled in from reference TRBV19 and TRBJ1-2, reads DGGITQSPKYLFRKEGQNVTLSCEQNLNHDAMYWYRQDPGQGLRLIYYSQIVNDFQKGDIAEGYSVSREKKESFPLTVTSAQKNPTAFYLCASSIVDRGGYGYTFGSGTRLTVV.